The present T cell receptor beta chain was sequenced within a study of metastatic and nonmetastatic thyroid tumors. Study conclusions and caveats: Significantly higher TCR beta diversity was reportedly seen in malignant thyroid tumors than benign nodules, in blood and tumor.

V dropped 3 bases and J dropped 7 bases, with 7 bases sitting between them. The CDR3 sequence is 13 residues long. Germline V CDR1 and CDR2: SGHTA, FQGNSA. No treatment had been given to any patient before thyroid surgery. TCRdb ran MiXCR on the PCR reads. The table shows about 11,000 clones, with 38% occurring only once. Details on this clone: Its cognate antigen is unknown.

This TCR was sampled from a female donor with papillary thyroid cancer or a benign thyroid nodule (not recorded which). Some clones in this sample may be carry-over from other donors' samples. The sequenced material came from tumor tissue. This chain joins TRBV7-2 and TRBJ1-6; D might be TRBD1 (5 bases). The CDR3 spells CASSFPGNSPLHF. The CDR3 nucleotides read TGTGCCAGCAGCTTCCCAGGGAATTCACCCCTCCACTTT.